These T cell receptor beta chains were read from a single sample in a study of cytomegalovirus exposure and HLA in healthy donors. Clones were read by immunoSEQ multiplex PCR, and TCRdb kept only the in-frame ones, dropping some. The sample has about 150,000 clones, less than 90% seen once. What was sequenced was PBMCs. All receptors derive from a boy aged 2 to 10 in good health and CMV-seronegative. The CDR3 runs from the conserved cysteine through the conserved F or W. The D gene is left open where the match is weak.

d_call	v_call	cdr3_aa
TRBD1	TRBV6-1	CASRVGGSFDTEAFF
-	TRBV9	CASSVVRLGEAGELFF
-	TRBV28	CASSPQYEQYF
-	TRBV6-1	CASTTDRGLAYEQYF
-	TRBV6-6	CASVDPGGSGYTF
-	TRBV10-1	CASSEQTGRLPYEQYF
TRBD1	TRBV13	CASSHRGAGTEQNSPLHF
-	TRBV29-1	CSAPYGYNEQFF
-	TRBV10-2	CASSVGTGPGSGNTIYF
-	TRBV7-9	CASSPGGSPLHF
-	TRBV12-5	CASGHGTGELFF
-	TRBV5-1	CASSLEGHHTGELFF
TRBD1	TRBV5-6	CASSLGQGGSDYGYTF
TRBD1	TRBV28	CASSFTGGSRNIQYF
TRBD1	TRBV19	CASSRGQEVNYGYTF
TRBD1	TRBV7-9	CASSSGTGTVEQYF
-	TRBV4-3	CASSQEGGSETQYF
TRBD1	TRBV11-2	CASSPPGQGYEQYF
-	TRBV9	CASSVGGEGAGREKLFF
TRBD2	TRBV6-1	CASVGLAGDPDTQYF
TRBD2	TRBV11-2	CASSPTGGTSSREQFF
TRBD2	TRBV4-2	CASSLGTSNEQFF
-	TRBV29-1	CSVDHASADYNEQFF
-	TRBV7-6	CASSLRGEQFF
-	TRBV28	CASSEEFYEQYF
-	TRBV19	CASNTGIGQPQHF
-	TRBV10-3	CAISAPERPEDYGYTF